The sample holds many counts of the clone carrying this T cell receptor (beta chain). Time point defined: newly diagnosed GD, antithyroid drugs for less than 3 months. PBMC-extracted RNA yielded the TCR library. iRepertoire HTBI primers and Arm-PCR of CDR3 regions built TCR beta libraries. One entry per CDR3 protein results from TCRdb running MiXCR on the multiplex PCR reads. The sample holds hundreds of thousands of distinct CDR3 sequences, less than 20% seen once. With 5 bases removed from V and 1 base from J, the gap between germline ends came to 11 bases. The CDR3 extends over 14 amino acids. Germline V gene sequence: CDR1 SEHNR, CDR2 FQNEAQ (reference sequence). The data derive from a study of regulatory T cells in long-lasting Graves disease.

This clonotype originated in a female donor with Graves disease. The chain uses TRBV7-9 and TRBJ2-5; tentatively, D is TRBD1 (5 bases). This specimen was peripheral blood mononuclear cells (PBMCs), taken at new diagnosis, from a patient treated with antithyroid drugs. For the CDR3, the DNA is TGTGCCAGCAGCCCCCGACAGAGCCAAGAGACCCAGTACTTC. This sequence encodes CASSPRQSQETQYF. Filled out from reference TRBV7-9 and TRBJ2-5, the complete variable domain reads DTGVSQNPRHKITKRGQNVTFRCDPISEHNRLYWYRQTLGQGPEFLTYFQNEAQLEKSRLLSDRFSAERPKGSFSTLEIQRTEQGDSAMYLCASSPRQSQETQYFGPGTRLLVL.